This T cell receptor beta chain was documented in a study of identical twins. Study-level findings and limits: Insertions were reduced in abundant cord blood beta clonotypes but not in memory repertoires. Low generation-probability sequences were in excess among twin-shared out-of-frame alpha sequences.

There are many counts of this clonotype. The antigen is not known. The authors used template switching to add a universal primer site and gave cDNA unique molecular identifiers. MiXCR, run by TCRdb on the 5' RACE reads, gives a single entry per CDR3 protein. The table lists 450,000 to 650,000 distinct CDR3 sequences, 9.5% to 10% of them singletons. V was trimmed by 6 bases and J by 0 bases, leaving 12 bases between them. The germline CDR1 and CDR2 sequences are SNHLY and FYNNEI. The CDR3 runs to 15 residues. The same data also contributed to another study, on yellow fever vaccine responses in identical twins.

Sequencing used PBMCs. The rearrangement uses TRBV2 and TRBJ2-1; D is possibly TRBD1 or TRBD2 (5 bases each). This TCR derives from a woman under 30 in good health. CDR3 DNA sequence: TGTGCCAGCAGGAGGGACGTAGGCTCCTACAATGAGCAGTTCTTC. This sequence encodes CASRRDVGSYNEQFF.